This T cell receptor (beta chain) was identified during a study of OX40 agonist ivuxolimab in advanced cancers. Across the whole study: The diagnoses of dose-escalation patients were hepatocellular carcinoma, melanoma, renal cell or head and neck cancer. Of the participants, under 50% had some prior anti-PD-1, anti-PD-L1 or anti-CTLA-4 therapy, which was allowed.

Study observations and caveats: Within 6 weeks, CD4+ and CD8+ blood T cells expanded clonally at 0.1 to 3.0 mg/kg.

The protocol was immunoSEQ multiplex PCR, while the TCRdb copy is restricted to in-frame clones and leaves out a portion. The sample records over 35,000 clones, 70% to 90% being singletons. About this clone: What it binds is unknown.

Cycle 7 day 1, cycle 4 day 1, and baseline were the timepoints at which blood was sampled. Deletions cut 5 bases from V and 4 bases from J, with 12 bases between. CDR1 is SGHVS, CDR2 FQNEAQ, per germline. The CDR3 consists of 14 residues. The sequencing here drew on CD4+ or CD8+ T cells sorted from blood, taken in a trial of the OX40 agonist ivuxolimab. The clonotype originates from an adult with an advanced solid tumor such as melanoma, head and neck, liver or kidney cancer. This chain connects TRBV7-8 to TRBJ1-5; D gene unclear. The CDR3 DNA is TGTGCCAGCAGCCCAATTGGGCTAAATCAGCCCCAGCATTTT. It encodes CASSPIGLNQPQHF.